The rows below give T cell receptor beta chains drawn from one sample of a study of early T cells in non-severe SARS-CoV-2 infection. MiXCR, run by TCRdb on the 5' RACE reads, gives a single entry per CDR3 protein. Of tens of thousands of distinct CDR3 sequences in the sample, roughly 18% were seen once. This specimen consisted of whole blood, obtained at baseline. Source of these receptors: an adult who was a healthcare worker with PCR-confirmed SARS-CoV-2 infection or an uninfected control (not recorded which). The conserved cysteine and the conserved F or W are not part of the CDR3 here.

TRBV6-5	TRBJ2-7	ASSTQQGSSYEQY
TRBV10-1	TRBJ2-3	ASGRDSTDTQY
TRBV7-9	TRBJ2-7	ASRSSGTGTGEQY
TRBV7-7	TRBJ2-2	ASSPRQGGAGELF
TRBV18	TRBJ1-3	ASSHNRGTNSGNTIY
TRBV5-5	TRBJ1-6	ASSLNPLNTGRNSPLH
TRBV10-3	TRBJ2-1	AISDWAGTYNEQF
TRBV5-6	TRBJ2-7	ASSLFSYEQY
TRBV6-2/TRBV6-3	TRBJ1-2	ASRHWTEKNYGYT
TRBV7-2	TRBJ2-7	ASSLWGRAMDEQY
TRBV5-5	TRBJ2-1	ASSSGPYNEQF
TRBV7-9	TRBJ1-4	ASSSTGSHNEKLF
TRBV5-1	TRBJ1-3	ASRLDSVSGNTIY
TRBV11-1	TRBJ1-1	ASSFYGTGPKETEAF
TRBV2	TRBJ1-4	ASNLDRTDEKLF
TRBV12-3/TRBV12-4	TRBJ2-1	ASSLATGLAEYNEQF
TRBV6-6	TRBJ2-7	ASSRAGGPYEQY
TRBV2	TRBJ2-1	ASSHQRRDNEQF
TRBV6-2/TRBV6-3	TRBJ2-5	ASSPGTSGQETQY
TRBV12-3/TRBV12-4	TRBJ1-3	ASSLVIQGSGNTIY
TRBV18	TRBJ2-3	ASSPLRDTTDTQY
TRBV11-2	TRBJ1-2	ASSLIVGRVYYGYT
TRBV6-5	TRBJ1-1	ASTHFQGGEAF
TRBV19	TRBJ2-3	ASSPRENTDTQY
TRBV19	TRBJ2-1	ASSWGQYNEQF
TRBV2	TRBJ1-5	ASSREGTNQPQH
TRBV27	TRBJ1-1	ASRSDRNLGAF
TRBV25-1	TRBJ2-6	ASDRAGANVLT
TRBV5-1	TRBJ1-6	ASSLQENSPLH
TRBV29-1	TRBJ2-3	SVAGDTDTQY
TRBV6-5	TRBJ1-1	ASSLGTQAF
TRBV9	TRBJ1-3	ASSVGMSGNTIY
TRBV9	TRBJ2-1	ASSATGEQF
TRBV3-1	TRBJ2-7	ASSSPDREASYEQY
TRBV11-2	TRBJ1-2	ASSSDRGLGYT
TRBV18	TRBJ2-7	ASSPLGQGSGEQY
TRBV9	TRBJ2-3	ASSESRQASTDTQY
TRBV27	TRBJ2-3	ASIPRVSGGISDTQY
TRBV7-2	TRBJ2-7	ASSGWSYEQY
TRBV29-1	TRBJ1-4	SVENGPEKLF
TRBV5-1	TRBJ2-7	ASSLNSASSYEQY
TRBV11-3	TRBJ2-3	ASSPRNTDTQY
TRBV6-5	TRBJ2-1	ASSYPILYGMVLVINEQF
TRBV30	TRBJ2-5	AWSVRRETQY
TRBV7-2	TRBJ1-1	ASSSRMVAEAF
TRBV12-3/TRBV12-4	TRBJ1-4	ASSYPSIGATNEKLF